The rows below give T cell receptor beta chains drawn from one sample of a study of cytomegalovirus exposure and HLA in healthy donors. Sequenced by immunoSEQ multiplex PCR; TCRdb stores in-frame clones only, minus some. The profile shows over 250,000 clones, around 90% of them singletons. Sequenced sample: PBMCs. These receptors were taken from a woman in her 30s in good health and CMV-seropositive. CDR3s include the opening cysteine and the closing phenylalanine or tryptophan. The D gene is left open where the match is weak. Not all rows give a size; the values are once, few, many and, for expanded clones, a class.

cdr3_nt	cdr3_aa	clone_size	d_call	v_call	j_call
TGTGCCAGCAGCTTAGATTTAGGCGGAGCCTCCTACAATGAGCAGTTCTTC	CASSLDLGGASYNEQFF	NA	NA	TRBV11-3	TRBJ2-1
TGTGCCACCTTGACAGGGCCAAAGGAGCAGTACTTC	CATLTGPKEQYF	NA	TRBD1	TRBV28	TRBJ2-7
TGCAGCGTTCATAGCGGGGGTGGGTACAATGAGCAGTTCTTC	CSVHSGGGYNEQFF	NA	TRBD2	TRBV29-1	TRBJ2-1
TGTGCCAGCAGTTTATACGGGGGAGACCAAGAGACCCAGTACTTC	CASSLYGGDQETQYF	NA	NA	TRBV27	TRBJ2-5
TGTGCCACCAGCAGAGATCGTTCTCCCTCTAGCGGCGGAGCGTTC	CATSRDRSPSSGGAF	NA	TRBD2	TRBV15	TRBJ2-7
TGTGCCAGCAGCTCCGGGCTAGCGGGAGAGGACGAGCAGTACTTC	CASSSGLAGEDEQYF	NA	TRBD2	TRBV7-6	TRBJ2-7
TGTGCCAGCAGCCCCCCCGAGAGCCAGCAGTACTTC	CASSPPESQQYF	NA	NA	TRBV28	TRBJ2-7
TGTGCCAGCAGTCTCGGACTAGCCCCCACAGATACGCAGTATTTT	CASSLGLAPTDTQYF	NA	TRBD2	TRBV27	TRBJ2-3
TGTGCCAGCAGCAGCGGGACTAGCGGGAGAAAAGAGACCCAGTACTTC	CASSSGTSGRKETQYF	NA	TRBD2	TRBV5-5	TRBJ2-5
TGCGCCAGCAGCTTAGTAGGGGACCAAGAGACCCAGTACTTC	CASSLVGDQETQYF	NA	NA	TRBV5-1	TRBJ2-5
TGTGCCAGCAGTCGCGGCGGTAGCAATCAGCCCCAGCATTTT	CASSRGGSNQPQHF	NA	NA	TRBV6-5	TRBJ1-5
TGTGCCAGCAGCGTACAGGACAGGGTGTATGGAGGGAACTATGGCTACACCTTC	CASSVQDRVYGGNYGYTF	once	TRBD1	TRBV9	TRBJ1-2
TGTGCCAGCATGGGGGTCACCTGGGGACTGTTTTTT	CASMGVTWGLFF	NA	NA	TRBV28	TRBJ1-4
TGTGCCAGCAGCCAGGGTCGGAGCAACACCGGGGAGCTGTTTTTT	CASSQGRSNTGELFF	NA	NA	TRBV4-2	TRBJ2-2
TGTGCCAGCAGCGTACGGCACAGTGCAGATACGCAGTATTTT	CASSVRHSADTQYF	NA	NA	TRBV9	TRBJ2-3
TGTGCCAGCGTGAGGACAGATACGCAGTATTTT	CASVRTDTQYF	NA	NA	TRBV2	TRBJ2-3
TGTGCCAGCAGCGTAGTCGGGAGTGGGATTCACAATGAGCAGTTCTTC	CASSVVGSGIHNEQFF	NA	NA	TRBV9	TRBJ2-1
TGTGCCAGCAGCGTAGCCCTCTCGACGGGTTACTATGGCTACACCTTC	CASSVALSTGYYGYTF	NA	NA	TRBV9	TRBJ1-2
TGTGCAAGTCGCTTAGCCAGGGCTATGACACCCCTCCACTTT	CASRLARAMTPLHF	few	NA	TRBV12-2	TRBJ1-6
TGTGCCAGCAGCGCGGGACAGAACACTGAAGCTTTCTTT	CASSAGQNTEAFF	NA	NA	TRBV7-8	TRBJ1-1
TGTGCCAGCAGCCAAGATTCGAGGGACGGAGTCTATAGCAATCAGCCCCAGCATTTT	CASSQDSRDGVYSNQPQHF	NA	NA	TRBV4-2	TRBJ1-5
TGCGCCAGCAGCCCCGGACTAGCCACCTACGAGCAGTACTTC	CASSPGLATYEQYF	NA	TRBD2	TRBV4-3	TRBJ2-7
TGTGCCTGGAGTGTCTCCGGACTAGGCACCTTC	CAWSVSGLGTF	NA	NA	TRBV30	TRBJ1-2
TGTGCCAGCAGCTACGGGACTAGCGGTTCCTACGAGCAGTACTTC	CASSYGTSGSYEQYF	NA	TRBD2	TRBV7-2	TRBJ2-7
TGCGCCAGCAGTAGGGACGGGAACACCGGGGAGCTGTTTTTT	CASSRDGNTGELFF	NA	NA	TRBV5-1	TRBJ2-2
TGTGCCAGCAGCTCGGGACTAGCGGGAGGAAAGCAGTACTTC	CASSSGLAGGKQYF	NA	TRBD2	TRBV7-3	TRBJ2-7
TGTGCCAGCAGCTCCGGGACTAGAGGGAACACCGGGGAGCTGTTTTTT	CASSSGTRGNTGELFF	once	TRBD2	TRBV5-4	TRBJ2-2
TGTGCCAGCAGCTCCGGGGCCAACGTCCTGACTTTC	CASSSGANVLTF	NA	NA	TRBV7-3	TRBJ2-6